These T cell receptor beta chains were read from a single sample in a study of shared clonotypes between healthy human individuals. Some clones are missing from TCRdb's copy, which holds only in-frame ones; the method was immunoSEQ multiplex PCR. In the table there are 600,000 to 750,000 clones, around 72% of which are singletons. The sample consisted of memory CD4+ T cells sorted from blood. The receptors derive from a woman aged 25 to 39 in good health. Both conserved end residues are part of each CDR3. A D gene is named only where the DNA matches it firmly. Not every row has a clone size; where given, it reads once, few, many or a size class.

CASSMTGETQYF,TGTGCCAGTAGTATGACGGGAGAGACCCAGTACTTC,TRBV19,NA,TRBJ2-5,NA
CASSLVRGSEAFF,TGTGCCAGCAGCTTAGTTCGGGGCAGCGAAGCTTTCTTT,TRBV7-6,NA,TRBJ1-1,NA
CASSLAAGGPLGAGELFF,TGCGCCAGCAGCTTGGCCGCGGGAGGGCCCCTAGGGGCCGGGGAGCTGTTTTTT,TRBV5-1,many,TRBJ2-2,TRBD2
CASSPDTLSGINEQYF,TGTGCCAGCAGCCCGGACACCCTTAGCGGGATCAACGAGCAGTACTTC,TRBV7-2,NA,TRBJ2-7,TRBD2
CASSLGTGTDTQYF,TGTGCCAGCAGCTTAGGGACTGGCACAGATACGCAGTATTTT,TRBV11-2,NA,TRBJ2-3,NA
CSVEDQGYETQYF,TGCAGCGTTGAAGATCAGGGATACGAGACCCAGTACTTC,TRBV29-1,NA,TRBJ2-5,NA
CASSLTGQGQNTIYF,TGTGCCAGCAGCCTCACGGGACAGGGCCAAAACACCATATATTTT,TRBV7-2,NA,TRBJ1-3,TRBD1
CASSLTGAEQYF,TGTGCCAGCAGCCTAACAGGGGCCGAGCAGTACTTC,TRBV6-6,NA,TRBJ2-7,TRBD1
CASSNSPKTGLGQPQHF,TGTGCCAGTAGTAACTCTCCGAAGACAGGCCTCGGGCAGCCCCAGCATTTT,TRBV19,few,TRBJ1-5,NA
CASSFTSSGTDTQYF,TGTGCCAGCAGTTTCACTAGTAGTGGCACAGATACGCAGTATTTT,TRBV27,NA,TRBJ2-3,NA
CASSQSREDYEQYF,TGTGCCAGCAGTCAGAGCCGGGAAGACTACGAGCAGTACTTC,TRBV2,NA,TRBJ2-7,NA
CASSKRRAEAFF,TGTGCCAGCAGTAAGCGCCGAGCAGAAGCTTTCTTT,TRBV2,NA,TRBJ1-1,NA
CASSQHTCSGANVLTF,TGCGCCAGCAGTCAACACACATGCTCTGGGGCCAACGTCCTGACTTTC,TRBV23-1,NA,TRBJ2-6,NA
CASSGGQHGTEAFF,TGTGCCAGCAGCGGGGGACAGCACGGAACTGAAGCTTTCTTT,TRBV6-5,once,TRBJ1-1,TRBD1
CASSLGDTSANYGYTF,TGCGCCAGCAGCTTGGGGGACACCTCAGCTAACTATGGCTACACCTTC,TRBV5-1,NA,TRBJ1-2,NA
CASSYQAPNTGELFF,TGTGCCAGCAGTTATCAGGCCCCGAACACCGGGGAGCTGTTTTTT,TRBV6-5,NA,TRBJ2-2,NA
CASSYGGASRETQYF,TGTGCCAGCAGTTACGGCGGAGCCTCGCGAGAGACCCAGTACTTC,TRBV6-5,NA,TRBJ2-5,NA
CASRPGGGTGELFF,TGTGCCAGCAGGCCCGGAGGGGGGACCGGGGAGCTGTTTTTT,TRBV7-9,NA,TRBJ2-2,NA
CASSSNSNLIGKLFF,TGTGCCAGCAGTTCTAACAGCAACTTGATAGGAAAACTGTTTTTT,TRBV7-2,NA,TRBJ1-4,NA
CASSLEAGGPGVVGYF,TGCGCCAGCAGCTTGGAGGCAGGGGGGCCGGGGGTCGTGGGGTATTTT,TRBV5-1,NA,TRBJ2-3,NA
CASSSAGVQETQYF,TGCGCCAGCAGCTCAGCGGGTGTACAAGAGACCCAGTACTTC,TRBV5-1,many,TRBJ2-5,NA
CASRADGFEAFF,TGTGCCAGCAGAGCAGACGGCTTTGAAGCTTTCTTT,TRBV2,NA,TRBJ1-1,NA
CASSLGGAWNTEAFF,TGTGCCAGCAGCTTAGGTGGGGCGTGGAACACTGAAGCTTTCTTT,TRBV7-2,once,TRBJ1-1,NA
CASTVGTGFDETQYF,TGTGCCAGCACCGTTGGGACAGGGTTTGATGAGACCCAGTACTTC,TRBV2,NA,TRBJ2-5,TRBD1
CASSVPQSSYNEQFF,TGTGCCAGCAGCGTCCCTCAGAGCTCCTACAATGAGCAGTTCTTC,TRBV28,NA,TRBJ2-1,NA
CAGGAGGIGNEQFF,TGTGCCGGGGGAGCGGGAGGGATTGGGAATGAGCAGTTCTTC,TRBV10-3,NA,TRBJ2-1,TRBD2
CASSFRQITSTDTQYF,TGTGCCAGCAGCTTTAGACAGATCACTAGCACAGATACGCAGTATTTT,TRBV2,NA,TRBJ2-3,NA
CASSARPLAGETQYF,TGTGCCAGCAGTGCCCGACCCCTAGCCGGGGAGACCCAGTACTTC,TRBV6-1,NA,TRBJ2-5,NA
CASSQVETTTEKLFF,TGCGCCAGCAGCCAAGTTGAGACGACGACTGAAAAACTGTTTTTT,TRBV4-1,NA,TRBJ1-4,NA
CASRVGQGSTEAFF,TGTGCCAGCAGGGTAGGACAGGGGTCCACTGAAGCTTTCTTT,TRBV2,NA,TRBJ1-1,TRBD1
CASSFVGGMDGYTF,TGTGCCAGCAGTTTTGTCGGAGGGATGGATGGCTACACCTTC,TRBV28,NA,TRBJ1-2,NA
CASSMYRGYEQYF,TGTGCCAGCAGTATGTACAGGGGTTACGAGCAGTACTTC,TRBV6-1,NA,TRBJ2-7,TRBD1
CAIGGAVNTEAFF,TGTGCCATCGGAGGGGCGGTAAACACTGAAGCTTTCTTT,TRBV10-3,few,TRBJ1-1,NA
CASSAQTGELSYEQYF,TGTGCCAGCAGCGCCCAAACAGGGGAGCTTTCCTACGAGCAGTACTTC,TRBV9,NA,TRBJ2-7,TRBD1
CASTRGQGMIEAGELFF,TGTGCCAGCACCAGGGGACAGGGGATGATAGAGGCCGGGGAGCTGTTTTTT,TRBV10-3,NA,TRBJ2-2,TRBD1
CASSQFQTGSYNEQFF,TGCGCCAGCAGCCAATTCCAGACAGGCTCCTACAATGAGCAGTTCTTC,TRBV4-1,NA,TRBJ2-1,NA
CASRNNRGQAIAPNEQYF,TGTGCCAGCAGGAACAATAGGGGACAGGCCATAGCTCCTAACGAGCAGTACTTC,TRBV14,NA,TRBJ2-7,TRBD1
CASSLSPNTGELFF,TGTGCCAGCAGCTTGTCTCCGAACACCGGGGAGCTGTTTTTT,TRBV7-7,NA,TRBJ2-2,NA
CASKGQGDTEAFF,TGTGCCAGCAAAGGACAGGGGGACACTGAAGCTTTCTTT,TRBV6-4,NA,TRBJ1-1,TRBD1
CASSEGLQGSYEQYF,TGCGCCAGCAGCGAGGGACTACAAGGCTCCTACGAGCAGTACTTC,TRBV5-1,NA,TRBJ2-7,TRBD2
CASSLAGWREQYF,TGTGCCAGCAGCTTAGCGGGTTGGCGCGAGCAGTACTTC,TRBV7-9,NA,TRBJ2-7,NA
CASSATTTAASTDTQYF,TGTGCCAGCAGCGCTACCACGACGGCAGCTAGCACAGATACGCAGTATTTT,TRBV9,NA,TRBJ2-3,NA
CSVDSGTSLDNEQFF,TGCAGCGTTGATTCAGGGACTAGCTTAGACAATGAGCAGTTCTTC,TRBV29-1,NA,TRBJ2-1,TRBD2
CASSLGATNEKLFF,TGTGCCAGCAGCCTGGGTGCAACTAATGAAAAACTGTTTTTT,TRBV7-9,NA,TRBJ1-4,NA
CASRRRELVSNIKPGGTSTDTQYF,TGCGCCAGCCGGCGCCGAGAGCTAGTTTCTAATATTAAACCGGGCGGAACTAGCACAGATACGCAGTATTTT,TRBV5-1,NA,TRBJ2-3,NA
CASSLNSQETQYF,TGTGCCAGCAGCTTAAACTCCCAAGAGACCCAGTACTTC,TRBV7-3,NA,TRBJ2-5,NA
CASSIERGPDYGYTF,TGTGCCAGTAGTATAGAGCGGGGACCGGACTATGGCTACACCTTC,TRBV19,NA,TRBJ1-2,NA
CASIPGPSWVYNEQFF,TGTGCCAGCATCCCGGGGCCCTCTTGGGTTTACAATGAGCAGTTCTTC,TRBV27,NA,TRBJ2-1,NA
CASSLLGGYEQYF,TGTGCCAGCAGCCTTTTGGGGGGCTACGAGCAGTACTTC,TRBV27,NA,TRBJ2-7,NA